Following are 22 T cell receptor beta chains from one sample sequenced in a study of blood T cell repertoires in COVID-19. Measured with immunoSEQ multiplex PCR; TCRdb has only the in-frame clones, and not every one. The sample has some 77,000 clones, roughly four fifths seen once. Sequenced material: peripheral blood. All receptors derive from a woman aged 70-85 years with acute or convalescent COVID-19.

The chain employs TRBV7-8 and TRBJ1-5; 10 nucleotides align to TRBD1. Germline V gives CDR1 SGHVS, CDR2 FQNEAQ. CDR3 length: 15 residues. Losses at the gene ends were 0 bases for V and 6 bases for J; bases not matched to a gene: 2. The CDR3 reads CASSLARQGAQPQHF. CDR3 nucleotides: TGTGCCAGCAGCTTAGCAAGACAGGGGGCTCAGCCCCAGCATTTT.

The chain recombines TRBV4-1 with TRBJ2-7; perhaps TRBD1 as D (6 bases). Looked up from germline, CDR1 is MGHRA and CDR2 is YSYEKL. V gave up 4 bases and J gave up 5 bases, with 12 bases separating them. This CDR3 comprises 13 residues. The CDR3 loop is CASSPRQAHEQYF. CDR3 sequence (DNA): TGCGCCAGCAGCCCCCGACAGGCTCACGAGCAGTACTTC.

J is TRBJ2-3 and V is TRBV11-2, with 8 bases that match TRBD2. The V gene end was trimmed by 4 bases and the J gene end by 0 bases; junction bases not matched to a gene: 6. Germline V lookup: CDR1 SGHAT, CDR2 FQNNGV. The CDR3 totals 16 residues. CDR3 nucleotides: TGTGCCAGCAGCTCAGGTAGCGGGAAGAGCACAGATACGCAGTATTTT. This translates into CASSSGSGKSTDTQYF.

The rearrangement links TRBV6-1 to TRBJ1-1, with D unresolved. The CDR3 totals 14 residues. V was pared by 2 bases and J by 7 bases, with 14 bases between. The germline V gene encodes CDR1 MNHNS and CDR2 SASEGT. The CDR3 DNA is TGTGCCAGCAGTGAATGGGCAGAAGGAGGTGAAGCTTTCTTT. Residues: CASSEWAEGGEAFF.

This clone is medium-sized within its sample. The chain employs TRBV5-1 and TRBJ1-2, with TRBD1 matching over 8 bases. The CDR3 length is 14 residues. The J segment lost 4 bases and the V segment lost 2 bases, leaving 4 bases of the junction unmatched. The germline CDR1 and CDR2 sequences are SGHRS and YFSETQ. As DNA, the CDR3 is TGCGCCAGCAGCTTAACAGGGGGGCTCTATGGCTACACCTTC. The encoded protein is CASSLTGGLYGYTF.

The genes are TRBV5-1 and TRBJ2-7; 9 bases agree with TRBD1. This CDR3 is built from 15 residues. Germline V lookup: CDR1 SGHRS, CDR2 YFSETQ. With V trimmed by 3 bases and J by 7 bases, 11 bases remained unmatched. The CDR3 here is CASSSFRDRVGEQYF. Written as DNA, the CDR3 is TGCGCCAGCAGCTCATTCCGGGACAGGGTGGGGGAGCAGTACTTC.

The genes are TRBV7-9 and TRBJ1-1, with 8 positions matching TRBD1. The CDR3 extends over 15 amino acids. V lost 0 bases, J lost 6 bases, and 6 bases stayed unmatched. CDR1 is SEHNR and CDR2 is FQNEAQ in the germline V gene (reference sequence). The CDR3 nucleotides read TGTGCCAGCAGCTTAGCGCGGGGACAGGCGGCTGAAGCTTTCTTT. It yields the protein CASSLARGQAAEAFF.

V gene TRBV7-8 combines with J gene TRBJ2-5, with D perhaps matching TRBD1 (5 bases). In germline, CDR1 is SGHVS, CDR2 FQNEAQ. The CDR3 is made up of 14 amino acids. The germline V and J ends were trimmed by 0 bases and 5 bases, with 10 bases remaining between them. The CDR3 here is CASSLATTVETQYF. CDR3 sequence (DNA): TGTGCCAGCAGCTTAGCGACGACAGTGGAGACCCAGTACTTC.

The gene calls are TRBV7-9 and TRBJ2-5; 10 bases align to TRBD2. The CDR3 is 17 residues long. V lost 7 bases and J lost 5; bases outside the gene matches: 16. The germline V gene has CDR1 SEHNR and CDR2 FQNEAQ (reference sequence). The CDR3 sequence is CASISVLTSGIFETQYF. CDR3 in DNA: TGTGCCAGCATTTCGGTTCTTACTAGCGGGATTTTCGAGACCCAGTACTTC.

The chain uses TRBV4-1 and TRBJ2-1; 7 bases align to TRBD2. Germline CDR1 is MGHRA and CDR2 is YSYEKL. J was trimmed by 9 bases and V by 3 bases; bases with no gene match: 5. CDR3 size: 13 residues. The CDR3 sequence is CASSHGLVAEQFF. CDR3 coding DNA: TGCGCCAGCAGCCATGGACTAGTTGCTGAGCAGTTCTTC.

This rearrangement joins TRBV5-1 to TRBJ1-2, with no clear D. V lost 1 base and J 4 bases, leaving 11 bases between the germline ends. The CDR3 has 14 amino acids. Germline loops: CDR1 SGHRS, CDR2 YFSETQ. CDR3 amino acids: CASSLPGLSYGYTF. CDR3 DNA sequence: TGCGCCAGCAGCTTGCCGGGATTATCCTATGGCTACACCTTC. The variable domain in full, with the rest retrieved from reference TRBV5-1 and TRBJ1-2, is KAGVTQTPRYLIKTRGQQVTLSCSPISGHRSVSWYQQTPGQGLQFLFEYFSETQRNKGNFPGRFSGRQFSNSRSEMNVSTLELGDSALYLCASSLPGLSYGYTFGSGTRLTVV.

This clone was observed once. The chain carries TRBV11-2 and TRBJ2-3; no firm D call. This CDR3 is built from 15 residues. Germline loops: CDR1 SGHAT, CDR2 FQNNGV. The V end lost 4 bases, the J end lost 2 bases, and 13 bases lay between the germline ends. CDR3 nucleotides: TGTGCCAGCAGCTCGAGACTCCTCCCCACAGATACGCAGTATTTT. Translated: CASSSRLLPTDTQYF.

The genes are TRBV30 and TRBJ2-3; no clear D gene. CDR3 length: 12 residues. Trimming shortened V by 0 bases and J by 4 bases, and 5 bases separated the two germline ends. Germline CDR1 reads GTSNPN; CDR2 reads SVGIG (reference sequence). CDR3 residues: CAWSVEADTQYF. CDR3 DNA sequence: TGTGCCTGGAGTGTCGAGGCAGATACGCAGTATTTT.

This clone occurred a few times. The chain couples TRBV19 to TRBJ2-4, with 9 bases aligning to TRBD2. The CDR3 consists of 20 residues. Germline CDR1 and CDR2: LNHDA and SQIVND (reference sequence). With 6 bases clipped from V and 1 base from J, the junction kept 19 bases outside the gene matches. The CDR3 region is CASRSLEAGGRDLAKNIQYF. CDR3 DNA: TGTGCCAGTAGAAGTCTGGAGGCGGGAGGGCGAGATTTGGCCAAAAACATTCAGTACTTC.

The rearrangement links TRBV19 to TRBJ2-1; 9 bases are shared with TRBD2. CDR1 is LNHDA, CDR2 SQIVND, per germline (reference sequence). J lost 7 bases, V lost 7 bases, and 8 bases had no gene match. This CDR3 contains 14 residues. CDR3 residues: CASIGASGANEQFF. CDR3 in DNA: TGTGCCAGTATTGGGGCTAGCGGGGCGAATGAGCAGTTCTTC.

The gene calls are TRBV29-1 and TRBJ1-1; TRBD1 might be the D (6 bases). The V and J ends lost 5 bases and 5 bases respectively, with 21 bases between them. Germline V gives CDR1 SQVTM, CDR2 ANQGSEA. The CDR3 contains 15 residues. CDR3 nucleotide sequence: TGCAGCGTTAAAGCCTTTACAGGGTGGGGAACTGAAGCTTTCTTT. Translating it yields CSVKAFTGWGTEAFF. The full variable domain, with the rest looked up from reference TRBV29-1 and TRBJ1-1, is SAVISQKPSRDICQRGTSLTIQCQVDSQVTMMFWYRQQPGQSLTLIATANQGSEATYESGFVIDKFPISRPNLTFSTLTVSNMSPEDSSIYLCSVKAFTGWGTEAFFGQGTRLTVV.

This rearrangement joins TRBV6-2 or TRBV6-3 to TRBJ1-1; 11 bases map to TRBD1. The CDR3 contains 19 residues. V lost 4 bases to trimming and J lost 0 bases; unmatched junction nucleotides: 13. Germline CDR1 MNHEY, CDR2 SVGEGT. The CDR3 region is CASSLGQGGTRLMNTEAFF. The DNA of the CDR3 is TGTGCCAGCAGTTTGGGACAGGGGGGAACGAGATTGATGAACACTGAAGCTTTCTTT.

The rearrangement links TRBV5-1 to TRBJ1-4; D remains ambiguous. Trimming removed 2 bases from V and 8 bases from J, with 10 bases in between. The CDR3 totals 13 residues. Germline V gene data show CDR1 as SGHRS and CDR2 as YFSETQ. The CDR3 is CASSLSRSEKLFF. CDR3 DNA sequence: TGCGCCAGCAGCTTATCAAGAAGCGAAAAACTGTTTTTT. Variable domain in full (rest from reference TRBV5-1 and TRBJ1-4): KAGVTQTPRYLIKTRGQQVTLSCSPISGHRSVSWYQQTPGQGLQFLFEYFSETQRNKGNFPGRFSGRQFSNSRSEMNVSTLELGDSALYLCASSLSRSEKLFFGSGTQLSVL.

This sequence joins TRBV19 and TRBJ1-4; D remains ambiguous. The V gene's germline CDR1 is LNHDA and CDR2 SQIVND (reference sequence). This CDR3 is 14 amino acids long. V lost 8 bases and J 5 bases, leaving 15 bases between the germline ends. DNA for the CDR3: TGTGCCAGTTCGAGAAGGGCGGGGAATGAAAAACTGTTTTTT. Translated: CASSRRAGNEKLFF.

V is TRBV30 and J is TRBJ1-1, with a tentative D call TRBD1 (6 bases). The length of the CDR3 is 12 residues. Per the germline V gene, CDR1 is GTSNPN and CDR2 is SVGIG (reference sequence). Deletions cut 6 bases from V and 4 bases from J, with 12 bases between. CDR3 protein: CACTRGGTEAFF. DNA of the CDR3: TGTGCCTGTACTAGGGGGGGCACTGAAGCTTTCTTT.

The CDR3 DNA is TGCGCCAGCAGTCAATCGCAGATAGCGGGAGCGGAGACCCAGTACTTC. Amino acid sequence: CASSQSQIAGAETQYF. The V and J genes are TRBV23-1 and TRBJ2-5; 9 bases match TRBD2. TRBV23-1 is assigned to the ORF class and has an uncertain function. With V trimmed by 0 bases and J by 5 bases, 7 bases remained unmatched. CDR3 length: 16 amino acids.

V is TRBV5-1 and J is TRBJ1-5; tentatively, D is TRBD1 (5 bases). V was clipped by 5 bases and J by 5 bases, with 17 bases between them. This CDR3 has 15 amino acids. CDR1 and CDR2 (germline): SGHRS, YFSETQ. CDR3 protein: CASSLGQGVYQPQHF. As DNA, the CDR3 is TGCGCCAGCAGTTTAGGACAAGGAGTCTATCAGCCCCAGCATTTT.